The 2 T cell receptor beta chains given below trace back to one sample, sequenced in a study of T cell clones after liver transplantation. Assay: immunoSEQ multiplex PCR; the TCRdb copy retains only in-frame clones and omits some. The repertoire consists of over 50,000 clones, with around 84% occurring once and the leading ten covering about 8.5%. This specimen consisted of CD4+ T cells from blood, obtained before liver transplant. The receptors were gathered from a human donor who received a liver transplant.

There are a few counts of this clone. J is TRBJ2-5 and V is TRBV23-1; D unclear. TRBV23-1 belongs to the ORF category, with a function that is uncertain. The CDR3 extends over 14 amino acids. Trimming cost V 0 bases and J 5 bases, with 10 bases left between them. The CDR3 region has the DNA TGCGCCAGCAGTCAATCGAGGAAGGCGGAGACCCAGTACTTC. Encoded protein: CASSQSRKAETQYF.

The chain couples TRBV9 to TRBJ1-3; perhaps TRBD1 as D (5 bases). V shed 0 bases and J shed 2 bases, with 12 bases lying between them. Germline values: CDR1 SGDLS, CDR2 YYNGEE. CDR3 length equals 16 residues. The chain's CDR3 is CASSVGAGRAGNTIYF. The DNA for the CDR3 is TGTGCCAGCAGCGTAGGTGCAGGGAGGGCTGGAAACACCATATATTTT. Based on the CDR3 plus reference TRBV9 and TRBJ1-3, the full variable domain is DSGVTQTPKHLITATGQRVTLRCSPRSGDLSVYWYQQSLDQGLQFLIQYYNGEERAKGNILERFSAQQFPDLHSELNLSSLELGDSALYFCASSVGAGRAGNTIYFGEGSWLTVV.